Below, 21 T cell receptor beta chains from the same sample are listed, as sequenced in a study of shared clonotypes between healthy human individuals (dated by TCRdb to 2020 to 2021). Libraries came from the immunoSEQ multiplex PCR assay. The table comes from immuneACCESS by way of TCRdb, which keeps in-frame sequences with V and J called. Part of the clones is missing from these tables; in studies checked, under half for an unresolved V gene and the rest for unknown reasons. Present in this sample are about 1 million clones, 70% to 80% of which were seen just once. About 1.5% of the sample is taken by the ten largest. Material for sequencing was memory CD4+ T cells sorted from blood. The cell subset or site label corresponds to: CD45RA-negative fraction. The receptor set was obtained from a man between 18 and 35 years old in good health.

This clone was seen only a few times. V is TRBV30 and J is TRBJ2-7; TRBD1 aligns across 12 bases. The germline CDR1 and CDR2 sequences are GTSNPN and SVGIG (reference sequence). This CDR3 is 15 amino acids long. Losses at the gene ends were 1 base for V and 6 bases for J; bases not matched to a gene: 7. CDR3 nucleotides: TGTGCCTGGAGTGGGGACAGGGGGCGAGGGGGCGAGCAGTACTTC. As protein: CAWSGDRGRGGEQYF.

V usage is TRBV6-6 and J usage is TRBJ2-5, with 10 bases lining up with TRBD2. Germline-derived CDR1 and CDR2 are MNHNY and SVGAGI (reference sequence). CDR3 length: 16 amino acids. Trimming took 2 bases from V and 5 from J; bases not matched to a gene: 8. The CDR3 nucleotides read TGTGCCAGCAGTTACGATCTAGCGGGAGTTGGGGAGACCCAGTACTTC. This sequence encodes CASSYDLAGVGETQYF.

V is TRBV4-2 and J is TRBJ1-6, with 7 bases identical to TRBD1. CDR3 length: 17 amino acids. Trimming removed 0 bases from V and 0 bases from J; junction bases left unmatched: 2. Germline assignment: CDR1 LGHNA and CDR2 YNFKEQ. This CDR3 is CASSQEQGSSYNSPLHF. CDR3 sequence (DNA): TGTGCCAGCAGCCAAGAACAGGGGAGCTCCTATAATTCACCCCTCCACTTT.

In this sample, this clone turned up a few times. The V and J genes are TRBV7-8 and TRBJ1-2; D unresolved. The V and J ends lost 3 bases and 8 bases respectively, with 13 bases between them. The CDR3 covers 13 residues. CDR1 is SGHVS and CDR2 is FQNEAQ in the germline V gene. DNA for the CDR3: TGTGCCAGCAGCTTGGAAGTCGGCTGGGGCTACACCTTC. Translating gives CASSLEVGWGYTF.

The chain uses TRBV7-9 and TRBJ2-6; D unclear. Germline CDR1 reads SEHNR; CDR2 reads FQNEAQ (reference sequence). V lost 5 bases to trimming and J lost 0 bases, with 11 bases between them. The CDR3 runs to 16 residues. CDR3: CASSRPTISGANVLTF. CDR3 coding DNA: TGTGCCAGCAGCCGCCCGACCATCTCTGGGGCCAACGTCCTGACTTTC.

This rearrangement joins TRBV19 to TRBJ1-3; the match to TRBD1 covers 7 bases. V gave up 5 bases and J gave up 4 bases; unmatched junction bases: 5. The length of the CDR3 is 14 residues. Germline values: CDR1 LNHDA, CDR2 SQIVND (reference sequence). CDR3 protein: CASSPQGTGNTIYF. CDR3 DNA: TGTGCCAGTAGTCCACAGGGGACGGGAAACACCATATATTTT.

This clone appeared a few times. Other DNA sequences from this sample encode an identical CDR3 as well. The CDR3 DNA reads as TGTGCCAGCAGCCTACAGGGAGGGGGAACTGAAGCTTTCTTT. The encoded protein is CASSLQGGGTEAFF. The chain couples TRBV7-3 to TRBJ1-1, with D possibly TRBD1 on 6 matching bases. The CDR3 sequence is 14 residues long. The germline V and J ends were trimmed by 5 bases and 5 bases, with 15 bases remaining between them. Germline V gene data show CDR1 as SGHTA and CDR2 as FQGTGA. The full variable domain, its missing parts supplied by reference TRBV7-3 and TRBJ1-1, is GAGVSQTPSNKVTEKGKYVELRCDPISGHTALYWYRQSLGQGPEFLIYFQGTGAADDSGLPNDRFFAVRPEGSVSTLKIQRTERGDSAVYLCASSLQGGGTEAFFGQGTRLTVV.

The chain recombines TRBV4-2 with TRBJ2-2; tentative D call: TRBD2 (5 bases). The CDR3 totals 14 residues. V was clipped by 4 bases and J by 10 bases, with 16 bases between them. Germline V lookup: CDR1 LGHNA, CDR2 YNFKEQ. The CDR3 sequence: CASSLTRSPPELFF. The CDR3 region has the DNA TGTGCCAGCAGCCTAACTAGAAGTCCTCCGGAGCTGTTTTTT.

The chain links TRBV7-9 to TRBJ1-1, with D maybe TRBD1 (6 bases). Trimming took 5 bases from V and 6 from J, leaving 16 bases between them. The CDR3 totals 14 residues. The germline CDR1 and CDR2 sequences are SEHNR and FQNEAQ (reference sequence). CDR3 nucleotides: TGTGCCAGCAGCCCCCGTGACAGGCGGGCTGAAGCTTTCTTT. Translating gives CASSPRDRRAEAFF.

This rearrangement joins TRBV6-1 to TRBJ1-1; D perhaps matches TRBD1 (5 bases). The V end lost 7 bases, the J end lost 5 bases, and 14 bases lay between the germline ends. Germline V gene sequence: CDR1 MNHNS, CDR2 SASEGT. The CDR3 consists of 13 residues. The CDR3 DNA reads TGTGCCAGCAAATCGGGATCAGGGACTGAAGCTTTCTTT. Its translation is CASKSGSGTEAFF.

The V call is TRBV5-6, the J call TRBJ2-6, with TRBD2 matching over 14 bases. The junction had 0 bases not matched to a gene; V was cut back by 0 bases and J by 1 base. Per the germline V gene, CDR1 is SGHDT and CDR2 is YYEEEE. The CDR3 covers 18 residues. The CDR3 loop reads CASSLGLAGGSGANVLTF. DNA of the CDR3: TGTGCCAGCAGCTTGGGACTAGCGGGAGGGTCTGGGGCCAACGTCCTGACTTTC.

This clone was detected a few times. This rearrangement joins TRBV7-2 to TRBJ2-5, with D unresolved. Germline V CDR1 and CDR2: SGHTA, FQGNSA. V dropped 4 bases and J dropped 5 bases, with 11 bases sitting between them. This CDR3 comprises 13 residues. CDR3 bases: TGTGCCAGCAGCTCACCCCTCCGGGAGACCCAGTACTTC. It codes for CASSSPLRETQYF.

Note on this clone: At the DNA level, this CDR3 is encoded by other sequences in the same sample as well. V gene TRBV6-6 combines with J gene TRBJ2-3; a weak D match, TRBD2 (6 bases). V shed 0 bases and J shed 3 bases, with 7 bases lying between them. CDR3 length: 14 residues. CDR1 and CDR2 (germline): MNHNY, SVGAGI (reference sequence). As DNA, the CDR3 is TGTGCCAGCAGTTACTCTGGGGGGACAGATACGCAGTATTTT. Residues: CASSYSGGTDTQYF.

The gene calls are TRBV10-1 and TRBJ2-3; possibly TRBD2 for D (5 bases). CDR1 is WNHNN and CDR2 is SYGVQD in the germline V gene (reference sequence). V shed 0 bases and J shed 8 bases, with 9 bases lying between them. The CDR3 length is 13 residues. This CDR3 reads CASSESYGGTQYF. The CDR3 nucleotides read TGCGCCAGCAGTGAGTCATATGGAGGTACGCAGTATTTT.

The rearrangement uses TRBV18 and TRBJ1-2, with no clear D. The V end lost 3 bases, the J end lost 3 bases, and 8 bases lay between the germline ends. CDR3 size: 13 residues. Germline CDR1 and CDR2: KGHSH and LQKENI. CDR3 in amino acids: CASSPTVDYGYTF. Written as DNA, the CDR3 is TGTGCCAGCTCACCCACAGTTGACTATGGCTACACCTTC.

This clone was recorded a few times. The rearrangement uses TRBV6-5 and TRBJ1-2, with 8 bases lining up with TRBD1. The CDR3 sequence is 12 residues long. The germline gives CDR1 MNHEY, CDR2 SVGAGI. Losses at the gene ends were 8 bases for V and 5 bases for J; bases not matched to a gene: 4. The CDR3 sequence is CASGQGAYGYTF. CDR3 nucleotides: TGTGCCAGCGGGCAGGGGGCTTATGGCTACACCTTC.

The V and J genes are TRBV11-3 and TRBJ2-3; 11 nucleotides line up with TRBD2. CDR3 length: 16 residues. Germline CDR1 reads SGHNT; CDR2 reads YENEEA. V lost 5 bases and J lost 3; bases outside the gene matches: 7. The CDR3 nucleotides are TGTGCCAGCAGCCAATTAGCGGGAGGGCCAACAGATACGCAGTATTTT. It is translated as CASSQLAGGPTDTQYF. Complete variable domain (other parts from reference TRBV11-3 and TRBJ2-3): EAGVVQSPRYKIIEKKQPVAFWCNPISGHNTLYWYLQNLGQGPELLIRYENEEAVDDSQLPKDRFSAERLKGVDSTLKIQPAELGDSAVYLCASSQLAGGPTDTQYFGPGTRLTVL.

The chain joins TRBV7-2 to TRBJ1-2; 8 bases line up with TRBD1. Germline assignment: CDR1 SGHTA and CDR2 FQGNSA. The CDR3 is 15 residues long. V shed 2 bases and J 8 bases; nucleotides not matched to a gene: 10. The CDR3 coding sequence is TGTGCCAGCAGCTTACGCTTTGGACAGGGAAAGGGCTACACCTTC. Encoded protein: CASSLRFGQGKGYTF.

In its sample, this clone was seen a few times. This sequence joins TRBV5-1 and TRBJ2-3; TRBD2 matches 8 bases. V shed 4 bases and J 0 bases; nucleotides not matched to a gene: 13. Germline CDR1 and CDR2: SGHRS and YFSETQ. The CDR3 spans 18 residues. Written as DNA, the CDR3 is TGCGCCAGCAGCCAAGGGAGAGCGGGAGCTGGTAGCACAGATACGCAGTATTTT. It specifies CASSQGRAGAGSTDTQYF.

The chain recombines TRBV30 with TRBJ2-3; the match to TRBD2 covers 9 bases. This CDR3 spans 16 amino acids. Losses at the gene ends were 1 base for V and 5 bases for J; bases not matched to a gene: 10. Germline CDR1 reads GTSNPN; CDR2 reads SVGIG (reference sequence). This chain's CDR3 is CAWSEGGRAGGDTQYF. The DNA for the CDR3 is TGTGCCTGGAGTGAAGGCGGGAGGGCCGGTGGAGATACGCAGTATTTT.

The genes are TRBV2 and TRBJ1-5, with 9 bases matching TRBD1. V gave up 8 bases and J gave up 5 bases; unmatched junction bases: 10. The CDR3 runs to 15 residues. Germline V CDR1 and CDR2: SNHLY, FYNNEI. The CDR3 coding sequence is TGTGCCAGCCGCTCCCCCGGGACAGGGCATCAGCCCCAGCATTTT. Translation gives CASRSPGTGHQPQHF. The full variable domain, rest sourced from reference TRBV2 and TRBJ1-5, is EPEVTQTPSHQVTQMGQEVILRCVPISNHLYFYWYRQILGQKVEFLVSFYNNEISEKSEIFDDQFSVERPDGSNFTLKIRSTKLEDSAMYFCASRSPGTGHQPQHFGDGTRLSIL.